These 3 T cell receptor beta chains originate from one sample sequenced in a study of sequential checkpoint blockade in melanoma. Here immunoSEQ multiplex PCR was the method, and the copy in TCRdb shows in-frame clones only, minus some. The repertoire holds about 40,000 clones, roughly 85% seen once, with roughly 12% in the top ten. This sample's treatment: randomized to nivolumab then ipilimumab (arm A) or the reverse (arm B). The input for sequencing was CD8+ T cells sorted from blood (inferred from file names), taken from a patient given nivolumab and ipilimumab in sequence. These receptors were obtained from a human donor with melanoma.

This rearrangement joins TRBV27 to TRBJ2-7; 7 bases agree with TRBD1. The CDR3 extends over 13 amino acids. J gave up 4 bases and V 2 bases, and 2 bases lay outside the gene matches. Germline loops: CDR1 MNHEY, CDR2 SMNVEV (reference sequence). The CDR3 DNA follows: TGTGCCAGCAGTTTACAGGGGGATTACGAGCAGTACGTC. It specifies CASSLQGDYEQYV.

The genes are TRBV28 and TRBJ2-5; tentative D call: TRBD1 (5 bases). The CDR3 consists of 16 residues. Trimming pared 2 bases from V and 2 bases from J, leaving 15 bases between. Per the germline V gene, CDR1 is MDHEN and CDR2 is SYDVKM. The CDR3 protein is CASSLGINRKQETQYF. CDR3 DNA sequence: TGTGCCAGCAGTTTAGGTATTAACAGGAAACAAGAGACCCAGTACTTC.

This clone was counted between two and nine times. J is TRBJ1-1 and V is TRBV28; maybe TRBD1 (6 bases). The CDR3 loop spans 15 amino acids. CDR1 and CDR2 from the germline V gene are MDHEN and SYDVKM. V lost 2 bases to trimming and J lost 5 bases, with 15 bases between them. The CDR3 sequence is CASSLIGGASTEAFF. Here the CDR3 DNA reads TGTGCCAGCAGTTTAATCGGGGGGGCAAGTACTGAAGCTTTCTTT.